This T cell receptor (beta chain) was retrieved from a study of follicular helper T cells after annual influenza vaccination. Overall study context: Blood was drawn on days 0, 7 and 28 after vaccination. Overall study results and limits: Recurrent ICOS+CD38+ cTfh clonotypes included tetramer and AIM influenza-specific ones.

This CDR3 is 13 amino acids long. Germline lookup yields CDR1 WNHNN and CDR2 SYGVQD (reference sequence). The ends were cut back, 3 bases at V and 4 bases at J, with 9 bases in the middle. Remarks on this clone: Its target is unknown.

Generated by immunoSEQ multiplex PCR, the TCRdb table keeps only in-frame clones and is missing some. This sample has about 9,200 clones, with 81% found just once. This sample's time point: 2015-2016 season, pre-vaccination. Per time point, roughly 35-110 mL of blood was sampled. Cells are cTfh (non-naive CD4+CXCR5+PD-1+), split by ICOS and CD38 into double-positive or double-negative. The genes are TRBV10-1 and TRBJ2-5; D could derive from TRBD1 or TRBD2 (6 bases each). This clonotype was sampled from an adult who received the influenza vaccine. The sequenced sample was CXCR5+ CD38- circulating T follicular helper cells from blood, obtained on the day of influenza vaccination. Subset specified: circulating Tfh, non-naive CD4+CXCR5+PD-1+ (ICOS+CD38+ or ICOS-CD38-). This CDR3 reads CASSEGGRETQYF. CDR3 DNA: TGCGCCAGCAGTGAAGGGGGGAGAGAGACCCAGTACTTC.